This T cell receptor (beta chain) was profiled in a study of cytomegalovirus exposure and HLA in healthy donors. On this clone: Its antigen is as yet unknown.

The ends lost 5 bases at V and 1 base at J; junction bases unmatched: 3. CDR3 size: 16 residues. CDR1 is SGHAT and CDR2 is FQNNGV in the germline V gene. Study-level results: Association of roughly 17,000 TCR beta sequences with HLA alleles was found at 0.05 false discovery rate in a later analysis.

The PCR ran on 60 Vbeta and 13 Jbeta primers. TCRdb keeps only in-frame clones here, not all; method: immunoSEQ multiplex PCR. Of about 180,000 clones listed, over 75% are singletons. Sequencing was done on a sample of PBMCs. The source of this sequence is a man between 40 and 49 years old in good health and CMV-seropositive. The chain joins TRBV11-2 to TRBJ2-3; 13 bases match TRBD2. The CDR3 is CASSTGLAGGTDTQYF. In DNA form, the CDR3 reads TGTGCCAGCAGCACCGGACTAGCGGGAGGCACAGATACGCAGTATTTT. Full variable domain (missing parts from reference TRBV11-2 and TRBJ2-3): EAGVAQSPRYKIIEKRQSVAFWCNPISGHATLYWYQQILGQGPKLLIQFQNNGVVDDSQLPKDRFSAERLKGVDSTLKIQPAKLEDSAVYLCASSTGLAGGTDTQYFGPGTRLTVL.